These 14 T cell receptor beta chains originate from one sample sequenced in a study of control samples from healthy donors and cancer patients. TCRdb's copy holds only in-frame clones and misses some; the assay was immunoSEQ multiplex PCR. Among 100,000 to 150,000 clones listed, around 87% were seen once. The sequenced sample was blood. These receptors came from a man aged 25-40 years in good health.

This chain links TRBV10-3 with TRBJ1-6, with TRBD1 identical over 10 bases. Germline values: CDR1 ENHRY, CDR2 SYGVKD. The CDR3 totals 14 residues. With 7 bases clipped from V and 7 bases from J, the junction kept 4 bases outside the gene matches. The CDR3 coding sequence is TGTGCCATCAAAGGACAGGGGGAAAATTCACCCCTCCACTTT. It specifies CAIKGQGENSPLHF.

The chain recombines TRBV5-6 with TRBJ2-6, with a possible D match to TRBD2 (5 bases). The germline V gene has CDR1 SGHDT and CDR2 YYEEEE. This CDR3 is built from 15 residues. V was clipped by 6 bases and J by 0 bases, with 10 bases between them. CDR3 protein: CASTERGSGANVLTF. DNA for the CDR3: TGTGCCAGCACTGAACGGGGCTCTGGGGCCAACGTCCTGACTTTC. Drawing the rest from reference TRBV5-6 and TRBJ2-6, the complete variable domain is DAGVTQSPTHLIKTRGQQVTLRCSPKSGHDTVSWYQQALGQGPQFIFQYYEEEERQRGNFPDRFSGHQFPNYSSELNVNALLLGDSALYLCASTERGSGANVLTFGAGSRLTVL.

This sequence joins TRBV6-2 or TRBV6-3 and TRBJ2-7; D is ambiguous. The CDR3 contains 14 residues. V was pared by 6 bases and J by 2 bases, with 14 bases between. Germline CDR1 reads MNHEY; CDR2 reads SVGEGT. The CDR3 sequence is CASSNTGPPYEQYF. Written as DNA, the CDR3 is TGTGCCAGCAGCAACACCGGGCCACCCTACGAGCAGTACTTC.

The V gene is TRBV30, the J gene TRBJ1-4; D possibly corresponds to TRBD1 (6 bases). Germline V gene data show CDR1 as GTSNPN and CDR2 as SVGIG (reference sequence). V was pared by 1 base and J by 4 bases, with 13 bases between. CDR3 length equals 15 residues. The CDR3 sequence: CAWSAGTYVNEKLFF. CDR3 bases: TGTGCCTGGAGTGCTGGGACATACGTTAATGAAAAACTGTTTTTT.

The chain carries TRBV28 and TRBJ2-1; a weak D match, TRBD1 (5 bases). CDR1 is MDHEN and CDR2 is SYDVKM in the germline V gene. V was shortened by 11 bases and J by 8 bases, with 13 bases between the two germline ends. There are 11 residues in the CDR3. The CDR3 nucleotides are TGTGCCGTCCAGGGATTTGATGAGCAGTTCTTC. Its protein product is CAVQGFDEQFF.

V is TRBV23-1 and J is TRBJ1-1, with D maybe TRBD1 (6 bases). TRBV23-1 is reported as an ORF; its role is uncertain. CDR3 length: 12 amino acids. V lost 7 bases to trimming and J lost 3 bases, with 9 bases between them. Here the CDR3 DNA reads TGCGCCAGCAACACAGGGTACACTGAAGCTTTCTTT. Its protein is CASNTGYTEAFF.

The chain recombines TRBV5-1 with TRBJ1-3; D remains ambiguous. V lost 0 bases, J lost 4 bases, and 17 bases lay in between. Germline V gene data show CDR1 as SGHRS and CDR2 as YFSETQ. The CDR3 covers 17 residues. This CDR3 reads CASSLGNSGISGNTIYF. Here the CDR3 DNA reads TGCGCCAGCAGCTTGGGGAACAGCGGGATTTCCGGAAACACCATATATTTT.

The chain's CDR3 is CATSRGGFQPQHF. The DNA for the CDR3 is TGTGCCACCTCGAGGGGGGGCTTTCAGCCCCAGCATTTT. The chain is built from TRBV2 and TRBJ1-5; tentatively, D is TRBD1 (6 bases). Germline CDR1 and CDR2: SNHLY and FYNNEI. Trimming shortened V by 10 bases and J by 6 bases, and 16 bases separated the two germline ends. The CDR3 is 13 residues long.

This rearrangement joins TRBV24-1 to TRBJ1-3, with 8 bases fitting TRBD1. This CDR3 is 22 amino acids long. Germline trimming cut 7 bases from V and 0 bases from J; bases unmatched to any gene: 25. Germline CDR1 and CDR2: KGHDR and SFDVKD. DNA for the CDR3: TGTGCCACCAGGGTGGACAGGGACTATCGCAAGGATGCAGAAAGCTCTGGAAACACCATATATTTT. Its translation: CATRVDRDYRKDAESSGNTIYF.

The J gene is TRBJ2-5, the V gene TRBV15; TRBD2 agrees at 10 bases. The junction had 9 bases not matched to a gene; V was cut back by 3 bases and J by 5 bases. This CDR3 contains 16 residues. CDR1 and CDR2 from the germline V gene are LNHNV and YYDKDF (reference sequence). The CDR3 region is CATSSQLAGGRETQYF. The CDR3 DNA sequence: TGTGCCACCAGCAGCCAGTTAGCGGGGGGCCGGGAGACCCAGTACTTC.

CDR3 bases: TGTGCCATCAGTGAGGGGACGGGGGCCTACGAGCAGTACTTC. Residues: CAISEGTGAYEQYF. V gene TRBV10-3 combines with J gene TRBJ2-7, with a tentative D call TRBD2 (6 bases). The CDR3 sequence is 14 residues long. V was trimmed by 2 bases and J by 2 bases, leaving 10 bases between them. Per the germline V gene, CDR1 is ENHRY and CDR2 is SYGVKD.

The chain couples TRBV7-9 to TRBJ1-5; no clear D. V lost 0 bases to trimming and J lost 6 bases, with 3 bases between them. The germline V gene encodes CDR1 SEHNR and CDR2 FQNEAQ (reference sequence). This CDR3 region has 12 residues. The CDR3 DNA reads TGTGCCAGCAGCTTAGCGCCTCAGCCCCAGCATTTT. Translating it yields CASSLAPQPQHF.

The V gene is TRBV4-2, the J gene TRBJ2-3; 7 nucleotides align to TRBD2. J was trimmed by 5 bases and V by 0 bases; bases with no gene match: 14. The germline V gene encodes CDR1 LGHNA and CDR2 YNFKEQ. This CDR3 has 18 amino acids. This CDR3 reads CASSQDLGGVMLGDTQYF. The CDR3, as DNA: TGTGCCAGCAGCCAAGATCTGGGAGGGGTGATGTTAGGAGATACGCAGTATTTT.

The CDR3, as DNA: TGCGCCAGCAGGGGACTAGCGGACAATGAGCAGTTCTTC. Protein product: CASRGLADNEQFF. The chain links TRBV10-2 to TRBJ2-1, with TRBD2 matching over 11 bases. This CDR3 region has 13 residues. In germline, CDR1 is WSHSY, CDR2 SAAADI. V dropped 6 bases and J dropped 5; count of bases not matched to a gene: 0.